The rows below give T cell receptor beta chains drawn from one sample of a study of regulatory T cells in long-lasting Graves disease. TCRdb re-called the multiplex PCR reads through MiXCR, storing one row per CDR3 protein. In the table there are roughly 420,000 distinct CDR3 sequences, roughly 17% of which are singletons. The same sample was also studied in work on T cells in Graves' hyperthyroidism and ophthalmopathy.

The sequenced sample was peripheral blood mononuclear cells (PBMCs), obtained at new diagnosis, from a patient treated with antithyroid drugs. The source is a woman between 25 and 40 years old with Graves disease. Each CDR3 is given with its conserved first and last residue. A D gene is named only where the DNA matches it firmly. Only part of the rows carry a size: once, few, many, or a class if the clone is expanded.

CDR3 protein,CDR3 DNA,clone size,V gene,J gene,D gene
CASSESPYRGNQPQHF,TGCGCCAGCAGTGAGTCCCCTTACAGGGGCAATCAGCCCCAGCATTTT,few,TRBV10-2,TRBJ1-5,NA
CSAKLLQAIHTDMQYF,TGCAGTGCTAAGCTTTTGCAGGCGATCCACACAGATATGCAGTATTTT,many,TRBV20-1,TRBJ2-3,NA
CASSERQGASYEQYF,TGTGCCAGCAGCGAACGACAGGGGGCCTCCTACGAGCAGTACTTC,many,TRBV7-9,TRBJ2-7,TRBD1
CASSKGQGDQETQYF,TGTGCCAGCAGCAAAGGACAGGGGGACCAAGAGACCCAGTACTTC,NA,TRBV11-2,TRBJ2-5,TRBD1
CATGVGLTGGTEAFF,TGTGCCACCGGAGTTGGCTTGACAGGGGGCACTGAAGCTTTCTTT,few,TRBV15,TRBJ1-1,TRBD1
CASSLTADTQYF,TGTGCCAGCAGCTTAACAGCAGATACGCAGTATTTT,many,TRBV11-3,TRBJ2-3,NA
CASSQEVQHSGANVLTF,TGCGCCAGCAGCCAAGAAGTACAGCACTCTGGGGCCAACGTCCTGACTTTC,NA,TRBV4-3,TRBJ2-6,NA
CAISDNPPGLAVYEQYF,TGTGCCATCAGTGACAATCCTCCTGGACTAGCGGTCTACGAGCAGTACTTC,many,TRBV10-3,TRBJ2-7,TRBD2
CASSSVLGGWVTGDTQYF,TGTGCCAGCAGCTCAGTACTAGGAGGGTGGGTGACCGGAGATACGCAGTATTTT,NA,TRBV28,TRBJ2-3,NA
CASSPTPTGPRDNVLTF,TGTGCCAGCTCACCTACCCCGACAGGACCAAGGGACAACGTCCTGACTTTC,NA,TRBV18,TRBJ2-6,NA
CASSFTLGTEAFF,TGTGCCAGCAGTTTCACCCTGGGGACTGAAGCTTTCTTT,few,TRBV6-5,TRBJ1-1,NA
CASSLGTGQETQYF,TGTGCCAGCAGCTTGGGGACAGGGCAAGAGACCCAGTACTTC,NA,TRBV13,TRBJ2-5,TRBD1
CSARGPNTGELFF,TGCAGTGCTAGAGGCCCTAACACCGGGGAGCTGTTTTTT,many,TRBV20-1,TRBJ2-2,NA
CSASPTGTSLWEQFF,TGCAGTGCTAGCCCCACCGGGACTAGCTTGTGGGAGCAGTTCTTC,many,TRBV20-1,TRBJ2-1,TRBD2
CASSFARPPGTEAFF,TGTGCCAGCAGTTTTGCCCGACCTCCCGGGACTGAAGCTTTCTTT,many,TRBV28,TRBJ1-1,NA
CASRDIRGWGTQYF,TGTGCCAGCAGGGACATTAGGGGGTGGGGGACCCAGTACTTC,many,TRBV6-1,TRBJ2-5,NA
CASTDLGVYNEQFF,TGTGCCAGCACCGATCTAGGGGTATACAATGAGCAGTTCTTC,many,TRBV7-9,TRBJ2-1,NA
CASSLGFPGTGVSETQYF,TGTGCCAGCAGCTTAGGCTTCCCCGGGACAGGGGTCAGTGAGACCCAGTACTTC,NA,TRBV7-8,TRBJ2-5,TRBD1
CASSSAGNEQFF,TGTGCCAGCAGCTCCGCGGGTAATGAGCAGTTCTTC,many,TRBV11-3,TRBJ2-1,NA
CASSLDQGYEQYF,TGTGCCAGCAGTTTAGATCAGGGGTACGAGCAGTACTTC,many,TRBV27,TRBJ2-7,NA
CASSERGPYGYTF,TGTGCCAGCAGTGAGAGGGGCCCCTATGGCTACACCTTC,few,TRBV6-1,TRBJ1-2,NA
CASSYSKKSPNTEAFF,TGTGCCAGCAGTTACTCGAAAAAGAGTCCGAACACTGAAGCTTTCTTT,many,TRBV6-2/TRBV6-3,TRBJ1-1,NA
CAWAPGDTDTQYF,TGTGCCTGGGCACCCGGGGACACAGATACGCAGTATTTT,many,TRBV30,TRBJ2-3,NA
CASSLSSDTHRADTQYF,TGTGCCAGCAGCTTAAGTTCTGATACCCACCGGGCAGATACGCAGTATTTT,many,TRBV11-2,TRBJ2-3,NA
CASSLRGTVQETQYF,TGTGCCAGCAGCCTCAGAGGGACAGTCCAAGAGACCCAGTACTTC,many,TRBV7-9,TRBJ2-5,TRBD1
CASTPADSRAGELFF,TGTGCCAGTACTCCTGCGGACAGCCGGGCCGGGGAGCTGTTTTTT,few,TRBV19,TRBJ2-2,NA
CASTSGNPHEQFF,TGTGCCAGTACTAGCGGGAACCCCCATGAGCAGTTCTTC,NA,TRBV19,TRBJ2-1,TRBD2
CASRGDRGRYEQYF,TGTGCCAGCAGAGGAGACAGGGGGCGGTACGAGCAGTACTTC,NA,TRBV28,TRBJ2-7,TRBD1
CASRWTSGSTDTQYF,TGTGCCAGCAGGTGGACTAGCGGAAGCACAGATACGCAGTATTTT,many,TRBV12-3/TRBV12-4,TRBJ2-3,TRBD2
CASSSGRASGGYNEQFF,TGTGCCAGCAGCTCTGGTCGGGCTAGCGGGGGGTACAATGAGCAGTTCTTC,many,TRBV5-6,TRBJ2-1,TRBD2